This T cell receptor beta chain was recorded in a study of T cell responses to AZD1222 COVID-19 vaccine. The V gene's germline CDR1 is SGHTA and CDR2 FQGNSA. The CDR3 has 15 amino acids. Generated by immunoSEQ multiplex PCR, the TCRdb table keeps only in-frame clones and is missing some. The sample yields over 100,000 clones, 91% seen once. The TCR sequence derives from an adult in good health. The sequencing used peripheral blood, collected on day 0 of AZD1222 vaccination. This rearrangement joins TRBV7-2 to TRBJ2-1; D is unresolved. This chain's CDR3 is CQTHSGLSSYNEQFF. DNA for the CDR3: TGTCAAACCCACTCCGGCCTTAGCTCCTACAATGAGCAGTTCTTC.